This TCR beta chain stems from a study of control samples from healthy donors and cancer patients. The germline V gene encodes CDR1 ENHRY and CDR2 SYGVKD. V shed 8 bases and J shed 7 bases, with 12 bases lying between them. CDR3 length equals 11 residues. The method was immunoSEQ multiplex PCR; TCRdb's version includes in-frame clones alone and lacks a portion of them. The sample lists 150,000 to 200,000 clones, around 90% occurring once. V gene TRBV10-3 combines with J gene TRBJ2-7, with D possibly TRBD2 on 6 matching bases. The receptor comes from a young woman in good health. Input material: blood. The chain's CDR3 is CAISSGGEQYF. Written as DNA, the CDR3 is TGTGCCATCTCGTCTGGAGGGGAGCAGTACTTC.